These T cell receptor beta chains were read from a single sample in a study of OX40 agonist ivuxolimab in advanced cancers. Clones were sequenced by immunoSEQ multiplex PCR, and TCRdb holds only the in-frame ones, with some missing. This sample has tens of thousands of clones, with around nine tenths found just once. The sequenced sample was CD4+ or CD8+ T cells sorted from blood, obtained in a trial of the OX40 agonist ivuxolimab. These receptors were taken from an adult with an advanced solid tumor such as melanoma, head and neck, liver or kidney cancer. Both conserved end residues are part of each CDR3. A D gene is named only where the DNA matches it firmly. Clone sizes are given selectively: once, few, many, or a class where the clone is expanded.

J gene	clone size	CDR3 length	D gene	V gene	CDR3 DNA	CDR3 protein
TRBJ1-2	-	15	TRBD1	TRBV7-8	TGTGCCAGCAGCTTAGAGACAGGGTCAATCTATGGCTACACCTTC	CASSLETGSIYGYTF
TRBJ2-7	-	13	-	TRBV9	TGTGCCAGCAGCTCATCGACTAGAAGCGAGCAGTACTTC	CASSSSTRSEQYF
TRBJ2-7	few	15	-	TRBV5-4	TGTGCCAGCAGCTTGTGGGGTGGCAGCTCCTACGAGCAGTACTTC	CASSLWGGSSYEQYF
TRBJ2-7	-	18	-	TRBV23-1	TGCGCCAGCAGTCAATCCGGTCAACGACAGGCCCCGTCCTACGAGCAGTACTTC	CASSQSGQRQAPSYEQYF
TRBJ2-1	-	15	TRBD2	TRBV9	TGTGCCAGCAGCACCCTAGCGGGAGTAGACAATGAGCAGTTCTTC	CASSTLAGVDNEQFF
TRBJ2-6	-	13	-	TRBV11-3	TGTGCCAGCAGCTTCACTGGGGCCAACGTCCTGACTTTC	CASSFTGANVLTF
TRBJ2-7	-	13	TRBD2	TRBV5-5	TGTGCCAGCAGCTTAGCGGGATCGATCGAGCAGTACTTC	CASSLAGSIEQYF
TRBJ2-1	once	13	-	TRBV9	TGTGCCAGCAGCGTAGAGGCGGGTGGTGAGCAGTTCTTC	CASSVEAGGEQFF
TRBJ2-7	few	14	TRBD2	TRBV10-3	TGTGCCGGCCGCCCTAGCGGGAGTTCAGTGGAGCAGTACTTC	CAGRPSGSSVEQYF
TRBJ2-1	-	13	TRBD2	TRBV7-9	TGTGCCAGCGTCCGGGGGGTAAACAATGAGCAGTTCTTC	CASVRGVNNEQFF
TRBJ1-4	-	14	TRBD1	TRBV9	TGTGCCAGCAGCACAGGGGGAGGCGGTGAAAAACTGTTTTTT	CASSTGGGGEKLFF
TRBJ2-3	-	17	TRBD2	TRBV9	TGTGCCAGCAGCGGACTAGCGGGAGGGCCGGGAACAGATACGCAGTATTTT	CASSGLAGGPGTDTQYF
TRBJ1-4	-	15	TRBD1	TRBV2	TGTGCCAGCAGTGCTGTGACAGGGGGGAATGAAAAACTGTTTTTT	CASSAVTGGNEKLFF
TRBJ2-2	-	12	-	TRBV27	TGTGCCAGCGGTATTAGACGCGGGGAGCTGTTTTTT	CASGIRRGELFF
TRBJ1-2	once	15	-	TRBV4-1	TGCGCCAGCAGCCAAGACTATCCCTCGGGCTATGGCTACACCTTC	CASSQDYPSGYGYTF
TRBJ1-3	-	16	-	TRBV19	TGTGCCAGTAGTCCCCTACACAGGAGCTCTGGAAACACCATATATTTT	CASSPLHRSSGNTIYF
TRBJ2-3	-	16	-	TRBV18	TGTGCCAGCTCACCGAGGAGGGGGGTGGACACAGATACGCAGTATTTT	CASSPRRGVDTDTQYF
TRBJ1-2	-	16	TRBD1	TRBV4-1	TGCGCCAGCAGCCGCATGGGGACAGGGTATATCTATGGCTACACCTTC	CASSRMGTGYIYGYTF
TRBJ1-5	-	14	-	TRBV18	TGTGCCAGCTCACCCGGAGGGCAGAATCAGCCCCAGCATTTT	CASSPGGQNQPQHF
TRBJ1-2	medium-sized	16	-	TRBV4-1	TGCGCCAGCAGCCAAGATTCGGCAGGGGCCAACTATGGCTACACCTTC	CASSQDSAGANYGYTF
TRBJ2-1	-	16	-	TRBV18	TGTGCCAGCTCGGCCTTTGCGGGAAACTCCTACAATGAGCAGTTCTTC	CASSAFAGNSYNEQFF
TRBJ1-1	few	18	-	TRBV11-3	TGTGCCAGCAGCCCGAGCTTCGGCTTTTTGGGGGACACCCCTGAAGCTTTCTTT	CASSPSFGFLGDTPEAFF
TRBJ1-4	-	13	-	TRBV28	TGTGCCTCGCAGGGGAGGCGGATTGAAAAACTGTTTTTT	CASQGRRIEKLFF
TRBJ2-3	-	14	-	TRBV10-3	TGTGCCATCAGTGGGACGGGGAGCACAGATACGCAGTATTTT	CAISGTGSTDTQYF
TRBJ2-1	-	19	TRBD2	TRBV7-6	TGTGCCAGCAGCTTAAGGGCGGGAGGGCGCAGAGGTTCCTACAATGAGCAGTTCTTC	CASSLRAGGRRGSYNEQFF
TRBJ2-3	few	15	TRBD2	TRBV5-1	TGCGCCAGCAGCTTGGAAGCGGGAGACGTAGATACGCAGTATTTT	CASSLEAGDVDTQYF
TRBJ2-1	-	14	-	TRBV2	TGTGCCAGCAGCCCCCGGGGGCGATACAATGAGCAGTTCTTC	CASSPRGRYNEQFF
TRBJ1-2	-	12	-	TRBV5-8	TGTGCCAGCAGCTTCGACTTCTATGGCTACACCTTC	CASSFDFYGYTF
TRBJ2-6	-	15	-	TRBV18	TGTGCCAGCTCACCAGACCGCTCTGGGGCCAACGTCCTGACTTTC	CASSPDRSGANVLTF
TRBJ2-7	-	21	TRBD2	TRBV7-6	TGTGCCAGCAGCCCGCGGGGTGAGGGCTGGCTAGCGGGAGACCTCTCCTACGAGCAGTACTTC	CASSPRGEGWLAGDLSYEQYF
TRBJ1-2	-	13	-	TRBV6-5	TGTGCCAGCAGCCAGGGCTCTAACTATGGCTACACCTTC	CASSQGSNYGYTF
TRBJ2-3	-	12	-	TRBV30	TGTGCCCTCACGACTAGCACAGATACGCAGTATTTT	CALTTSTDTQYF
TRBJ1-5	few	14	-	TRBV10-1	TGCGCCAGCAGTGAGACGGGGGACAATCAGCCCCAGCATTTT	CASSETGDNQPQHF
TRBJ2-5	-	13	-	TRBV4-2	TGTGCCAGCAGCCGCGGAGACCAAGAGACCCAGTACTTC	CASSRGDQETQYF
TRBJ2-7	-	14	TRBD1	TRBV5-1	TGCGCCAGCAGAACCGGGACAGGGAATGGCGAGCAGTACTTC	CASRTGTGNGEQYF
TRBJ2-7	once	13	-	TRBV9	TGTGCCAGCAGCCGGTCGCTGGAATACGAGCAGTACTTC	CASSRSLEYEQYF
TRBJ2-3	-	15	TRBD2	TRBV10-3	TGTGCCATCAAGACTAGCGGGAGTGTAACAGATACGCAGTATTTT	CAIKTSGSVTDTQYF
TRBJ1-3	-	16	-	TRBV5-1	TGCGCCAGCAGCTTGTGGCAGGCAACCTCTGGAAACACCATATATTTT	CASSLWQATSGNTIYF
TRBJ2-5	-	15	TRBD2	TRBV5-1	TGCGCCAGCAGCTCGGGACTAGCGGGATCAGAGACCCAGTACTTC	CASSSGLAGSETQYF
TRBJ2-5	-	13	TRBD1	TRBV19	TGTGCCAGTAGTATCGGACAGGGGAAGACCCAGTACTTC	CASSIGQGKTQYF
TRBJ2-7	-	15	-	TRBV2	TGTGCCAGCAGAATAGACTTAATAGGGTTCTACGAGCAGTACTTC	CASRIDLIGFYEQYF
TRBJ2-5	once	11	-	TRBV21-1	TGTGCCAGCTCTCCTCCGGAGACCCAGTACTTC	CASSPPETQYF
TRBJ2-5	-	12	-	TRBV6-5	TGTGCCAGCAGTAACCCCTGGGCTACCCAGTACTTC	CASSNPWATQYF
TRBJ1-1	-	15	-	TRBV5-1	TGCGCCAGCAGCTTGGAAACAGGGTGGGACACTGAAGCTTTCTTT	CASSLETGWDTEAFF
TRBJ2-6	-	17	-	TRBV16	TGTGCCAGCAGCCTACGCGGGGCTTTCTCTGGGGCCAACGTCCTGACTTTC	CASSLRGAFSGANVLTF